The 17 T cell receptor beta chains listed next were all sequenced from one sample in a study of cytomegalovirus exposure and HLA in healthy donors. Assay used: immunoSEQ multiplex PCR; TCRdb lists only in-frame clones, some missing. The repertoire has 150,000 to 200,000 clones, roughly 85% of them found once; the top ten carry approximately 16%. The sequenced material came from PBMCs. The receptors stem from a man aged 18 to 30 in good health and CMV-seropositive.

The chain is built from TRBV6-5 and TRBJ2-3, with 9 bases that match TRBD1. V gave up 6 bases and J gave up 4 bases; unmatched junction bases: 2. Germline values: CDR1 MNHEY, CDR2 SVGAGI. The CDR3 consists of 13 residues. The CDR3 bases are TGTGCCAGCAGGGGACAGGGTTCAGATACGCAGTATTTT. This gives the protein CASRGQGSDTQYF.

This chain uses TRBV28 with TRBJ1-1; D is ambiguous. Germline assignment: CDR1 MDHEN and CDR2 SYDVKM. The CDR3 sequence is 13 residues long. V dropped 7 bases and J dropped 0 bases, with 9 bases sitting between them. CDR3 DNA: TGTGCCAGCACGGTGAATATGAACACTGAAGCTTTCTTT. Its protein product is CASTVNMNTEAFF.

V and J are TRBV18 and TRBJ1-2, with TRBD1 matching over 12 bases. V shed 6 bases, J shed 4 bases, and the junction held 15 bases outside the gene matches. CDR1 and CDR2 (germline): KGHSH, LQKENI. The CDR3 is 18 amino acids. The CDR3 sequence: CASSESGTGGGRVYGYTF. The CDR3 DNA is TGTGCCAGCTCTGAGTCCGGGACAGGGGGCGGGAGAGTCTATGGCTACACCTTC.

The chain uses TRBV28 and TRBJ1-5; 9 bases fit TRBD1. CDR3 length: 15 residues. V was pared by 4 bases and J by 7 bases, with 8 bases of the junction left unmatched. Germline CDR1 and CDR2: MDHEN and SYDVKM. This CDR3 is CASSSRDREDQPQHF. The CDR3, as DNA: TGTGCCAGCAGTTCCCGGGACAGGGAAGACCAGCCCCAGCATTTT.

The rearrangement uses TRBV27 and TRBJ2-1; 10 bases fit TRBD2. The V gene end was trimmed by 8 bases and the J gene end by 4 bases; junction bases not matched to a gene: 5. CDR3 length: 14 amino acids. Germline lookup yields CDR1 MNHEY and CDR2 SMNVEV (reference sequence). The CDR3 DNA is TGTGCCAGCCAACTAGCGGGATTGTACAATGAGCAGTTCTTC. Its translation: CASQLAGLYNEQFF.

V and J are TRBV27 and TRBJ1-2, with 9 bases lining up with TRBD1. This CDR3 contains 14 residues. V was clipped by 3 bases and J by 6 bases; unmatched bases: 5. CDR1 is MNHEY, CDR2 SMNVEV, per germline (reference sequence). Here the CDR3 DNA reads TGTGCCAGCAGTTTCAAGGGACAGGGTCATGGCTACACCTTC. Residues: CASSFKGQGHGYTF.

This chain links TRBV2 with TRBJ1-3, with D tentatively TRBD1 (5 bases). Trimming cost V 9 bases and J 0 bases, with 12 bases left between them. This CDR3 is 14 amino acids long. CDR1 SNHLY and CDR2 FYNNEI come from the germline V gene. The CDR3 protein is CASRDRTSGNTIYF. CDR3 nucleotide sequence: TGTGCCAGTCGTGACAGAACCTCTGGAAACACCATATATTTT.

Only one count was recorded for this clone. The rearrangement joins TRBV9 to TRBJ2-1, with D uncertain. Germline CDR1 reads SGDLS; CDR2 reads YYNGEE. The CDR3 length is 16 residues. V lost 2 bases to trimming and J lost 2 bases, with 14 bases between them. The CDR3 protein is CASSVLSGTAYNEQFF. The CDR3 bases are TGTGCCAGCAGCGTTCTCTCAGGAACGGCCTACAATGAGCAGTTCTTC.

The chain employs TRBV10-3 and TRBJ1-5; D possibly corresponds to TRBD1 (6 bases). This CDR3 region has 11 residues. Trimming took 8 bases from V and 9 from J, leaving 11 bases between them. Germline CDR1 reads ENHRY; CDR2 reads SYGVKD. As DNA, the CDR3 is TGTGCCATCGGGGGGGGCGGGCCCCAGCATTTT. Amino acids: CAIGGGGPQHF.

The chain has TRBV9 and TRBJ2-5, with D possibly being TRBD2 (5 bases). Germline lookup yields CDR1 SGDLS and CDR2 YYNGEE. The CDR3 is 15 amino acids. Deletions cut 0 bases from V and 0 bases from J, with 9 bases between. The CDR3 bases are TGTGCCAGCAGCGTAGAGGAGGTTGACCAAGAGACCCAGTACTTC. Amino acids: CASSVEEVDQETQYF.

This chain joins TRBV28 and TRBJ1-2; D is possibly TRBD1 (6 bases). The germline CDR1 and CDR2 sequences are MDHEN and SYDVKM. V gave up 2 bases and J gave up 6 bases, with 16 bases separating them. This CDR3 has 15 amino acids. The CDR3 DNA reads as TGTGCCAGCAGTTTAGGGAGGGGGTCAGAACATGGCTACACCTTC. Its protein product is CASSLGRGSEHGYTF.

This sequence joins TRBV2 and TRBJ2-7; TRBD2 matches at 7 bases. Germline V gene lookup returns CDR1 SNHLY and CDR2 FYNNEI. V shed 4 bases, J shed 4 bases, and the junction held 10 bases outside the gene matches. The CDR3 loop spans 15 amino acids. CDR3: CASSGWREGWYEQYF. The CDR3 DNA is TGTGCCAGCAGTGGATGGAGGGAGGGGTGGTACGAGCAGTACTTC.

A single count supports this clone. The V and J genes are TRBV27 and TRBJ2-6; 15 bases align to TRBD2. J was trimmed by 2 bases and V by 4 bases; bases with no gene match: 3. This CDR3 contains 18 residues. Per the germline V gene, CDR1 is MNHEY and CDR2 is SMNVEV (reference sequence). This CDR3 is CASSSWTSGRAGANVLTF. The CDR3, as DNA: TGTGCCAGCAGTTCCTGGACTAGCGGGAGGGCTGGGGCCAACGTCCTGACTTTC. Filled out from reference TRBV27 and TRBJ2-6, the complete variable domain reads EAQVTQNPRYLITVTGKKLTVTCSQNMNHEYMSWYRQDPGLGLRQIYYSMNVEVTDKGDVPEGYKVSRKEKRNFPLILESPSPNQTSLYFCASSSWTSGRAGANVLTFGAGSRLTVL.

Here the CDR3 reads CASSVTLLAGGNTGELFF. DNA of the CDR3: TGTGCCAGCAGCGTAACCCTTCTAGCGGGAGGGAACACCGGGGAGCTGTTTTTT. V gene TRBV9 combines with J gene TRBJ2-2, with 11 bases aligning to TRBD2. Germline V gene data show CDR1 as SGDLS and CDR2 as YYNGEE. The length of the CDR3 is 18 residues. After removal of 1 base from V and 1 base from J, the junction contained 6 bases not matched to a gene.

The chain combines TRBV6-1 with TRBJ1-2; D call uncertain. V gave up 2 bases and J gave up 3 bases, with 10 bases separating them. The CDR3 is made up of 14 amino acids. Germline V gene lookup returns CDR1 MNHNS and CDR2 SASEGT. DNA for the CDR3: TGTGCCAGCAGTGAAATCGAGAATTACTATGGCTACACCTTC. Protein product: CASSEIENYYGYTF.

V is TRBV27 and J is TRBJ2-7, with a possible D match to TRBD1 (6 bases). This CDR3 contains 13 residues. Trimming stripped 6 bases from V and 5 bases from J, with 14 bases between. The V gene's germline CDR1 is MNHEY and CDR2 SMNVEV (reference sequence). Here the CDR3 reads CASRSDRNHEQYF. The DNA of the CDR3 is TGTGCCAGCAGATCAGACAGGAATCACGAGCAGTACTTC.

DNA for the CDR3: TGTGCCAGCAGCCTTAATTATCAGCCCCAGCATTTT. Amino acid sequence: CASSLNYQPQHF. V usage is TRBV28 and J usage is TRBJ1-5; D gene uncertain. Germline V CDR1 and CDR2: MDHEN, SYDVKM. This CDR3 has 12 residues. V was cut by 6 bases and J by 5 bases, with 8 bases left in between.